The T cell receptor beta chain described here comes from a study of blood T cell repertoires in COVID-19. Whole-study context: Samples taken during acute and convalescent COVID-19 were collected in the United States, Italy and Spain. Sources were T cells, B-cell-depleted T cells, or PBMCs; the material itself was cDNA or gDNA.

Method: immunoSEQ multiplex PCR; TCRdb's copy keeps in-frame clones and lacks some. The sample records around 170,000 clones, about 86% being singletons. The CDR3 length is 14 residues. The ends were cut back, 4 bases at V and 2 bases at J, with 8 bases in the middle. CDR1 is MNHEY and CDR2 is SVGEGT in the germline V gene. The TCR sequence derives from a man aged 45-65 years with active or convalescent COVID-19. Sequencing was performed on peripheral blood. V is TRBV6-2 or TRBV6-3 and J is TRBJ1-4; D call uncertain. This CDR3 reads CASSLTSTNEKLFF. The CDR3 coding sequence is TGTGCCAGCAGTTTGACAAGTACTAATGAAAAACTGTTTTTT.